Shown below are 32 T cell receptor beta chains from a single sample sequenced in a study of blood T cell repertoires in COVID-19. Profiling relied on immunoSEQ multiplex PCR, and the TCRdb table lists in-frame clones only, not all of them. The table shows about 180,000 clones, with 86% occurring only once. Sequencing used peripheral blood. These receptors all stem from a middle-aged man with active or convalescent COVID-19.

This clone has just a few counts. V and J are TRBV7-2 and TRBJ2-5, with TRBD1 matching 7 bases. Germline CDR1 and CDR2: SGHTA and FQGNSA. This CDR3 comprises 17 residues. The J segment lost 1 base and the V segment lost 1 base, leaving 9 bases of the junction unmatched. The CDR3 here is CASSLVLQTGIQETQYF. The CDR3, as DNA: TGTGCCAGCAGCTTAGTCCTTCAGACAGGGATCCAAGAGACCCAGTACTTC.

This clone appeared many times. The gene calls are TRBV5-1 and TRBJ1-3; possibly TRBD1 for D (6 bases). Germline CDR1 SGHRS, CDR2 YFSETQ. The CDR3 runs 14 residues. V lost 0 bases to trimming and J lost 5 bases, with 9 bases between them. The DNA of the CDR3 is TGCGCCAGCAGCTTGGAGGGGGAACGAAACACCATATATTTT. Translating gives CASSLEGERNTIYF.

The CDR3 nucleotides read TGTGCCAGCTCACTAGGGGGGGCATATAACACTGAAGCTTTCTTT. It is translated as CASSLGGAYNTEAFF. This chain joins TRBV18 and TRBJ1-1; D may be TRBD1 (6 bases). Trimming took 4 bases from V and 2 from J, leaving 14 bases between them. The CDR3 spans 15 residues. CDR1 is KGHSH and CDR2 is LQKENI in the germline V gene.

The chain employs TRBV5-1 and TRBJ2-2; 10 nucleotides line up with TRBD2. V shed 4 bases, J shed 0 bases, and the junction held 3 bases outside the gene matches. CDR3 length equals 16 residues. Germline assignment: CDR1 SGHRS and CDR2 YFSETQ. For the CDR3, the DNA is TGCGCCAGCAGCGAAGGGACTAGCGCGAACACCGGGGAGCTGTTTTTT. It yields the protein CASSEGTSANTGELFF. The full variable domain, in which reference TRBV5-1 and TRBJ2-2 provide the parts outside the CDR3, is KAGVTQTPRYLIKTRGQQVTLSCSPISGHRSVSWYQQTPGQGLQFLFEYFSETQRNKGNFPGRFSGRQFSNSRSEMNVSTLELGDSALYLCASSEGTSANTGELFFGEGSRLTVL.

Worth noting for this clone: The junction differs from germline at one of its ends, possibly a read error. The chain joins TRBV28 to TRBJ1-3; possible D gene TRBD1, 6 bases. The germline CDR1 and CDR2 sequences are MDHEN and SYDVKM. The CDR3 covers 14 residues. CDR3 sequence (DNA): TGTGCCAGCGGTTTGGGACACTCTAGAAACACCATATATTTT. This encodes CASGLGHSRNTIYF. Supplemented by reference TRBV28 and TRBJ1-3, the full variable domain reads DVKVTQSSRYLVKRTGEKVFLECVQDMDHENMFWYRQDPGLGLRLIYFSYDVKMKEKGDIPEGYSVSREKKERFSLILESASTNQTSMYLCASGLGHSRNTIYFGEGSWLTVV.

The chain links TRBV3-1 (or the pseudogene TRBV3-2) to TRBJ2-3; perhaps TRBD2 as D (5 bases). Germline V CDR1 and CDR2: LGHDT, YNNKEL (reference sequence). Trimming took 3 bases from V and 8 from J, leaving 12 bases between them. This CDR3 region has 13 residues. The CDR3 DNA reads as TGTGCCAGCAGCCACCCAACCCGGGGTACGCAGTATTTT. Protein: CASSHPTRGTQYF.

Comment on this clone: This sample includes further DNA sequences coding for the same CDR3. V and J are TRBV7-7 and TRBJ2-1, with 8 bases lining up with TRBD2. Germline assignment: CDR1 SSHAT and CDR2 FNYEAQ (reference sequence). The CDR3 runs to 16 residues. Germline trimming cut 1 base from V and 5 bases from J; bases unmatched to any gene: 7. DNA of the CDR3: TGTGCCAGCAGCTTAGGATTGGCGGGAGGAGACAATGAGCAGTTCTTC. Protein sequence: CASSLGLAGGDNEQFF.

This chain uses TRBV19 with TRBJ2-7, with 7 bases that match TRBD2. CDR3 length: 15 amino acids. Germline V gene lookup returns CDR1 LNHDA and CDR2 SQIVND (reference sequence). V dropped 4 bases and J dropped 1; count of bases not matched to a gene: 7. CDR3 residues: CASSTPGLSSYEQYF. The CDR3 DNA is TGTGCCAGTAGTACACCGGGACTAAGTTCCTACGAGCAGTACTTC.

This chain connects TRBV19 to TRBJ2-2, with D perhaps matching TRBD2 (7 bases). The CDR3 length is 13 residues. V lost 7 bases, J lost 5 bases, and 11 bases lay in between. The germline gives CDR1 LNHDA, CDR2 SQIVND (reference sequence). For the CDR3, the DNA is TGTGCCAGTACCCGGGGGGCAACCGGGGAGCTGTTTTTT. This gives the protein CASTRGATGELFF.

This clone appeared many times. V gene TRBV23-1 combines with J gene TRBJ2-6; D is perhaps TRBD2 (5 bases). TRBV23-1 is flagged as an ORF with uncertain function. The CDR3 is made up of 19 amino acids. Trimming took 2 bases from V and 0 from J, leaving 17 bases between them. CDR3 sequence reads: CASSQPGREGRSGANVLTF. Written as DNA, the CDR3 is TGCGCCAGCAGTCAACCCGGACGGGAAGGTCGCTCTGGGGCCAACGTCCTGACTTTC.

The J gene is TRBJ2-3, the V gene TRBV5-4; D possibly corresponds to TRBD2 (7 bases). V lost 3 bases and J 2 bases, leaving 13 bases between the germline ends. From germline, CDR1 is SGHNT and CDR2 YYREEE (reference sequence). The CDR3 runs 15 residues. The DNA for the CDR3 is TGTGCCAGCAGCTACGAGGGGGGGTACACAGATACGCAGTATTTT. Encoded protein: CASSYEGGYTDTQYF.

The V gene is TRBV12-5, the J gene TRBJ2-7; D might be TRBD1 (5 bases). V lost 5 bases, J lost 5 bases, and 13 bases lay in between. Germline loops: CDR1 LGHNT, CDR2 FRNRAP. The CDR3 consists of 13 residues. The CDR3 reads CASGTVGRDEQYF. In DNA, the CDR3 is TGTGCTAGTGGTACGGTCGGCAGGGACGAGCAGTACTTC. The variable domain in full, completed from reference TRBV12-5 and TRBJ2-7, reads DARVTQTPRHKVTEMGQEVTMRCQPILGHNTVFWYRQTMMQGLELLAYFRNRAPLDDSGMPKDRFSAEMPDATLATLKIQPSEPRDSAVYFCASGTVGRDEQYFGPGTRLTVT.

This chain connects TRBV19 to TRBJ2-2; 9 nucleotides align to TRBD1. Germline V gene sequence: CDR1 LNHDA, CDR2 SQIVND (reference sequence). With 4 bases clipped from V and 5 bases from J, the junction kept 11 bases outside the gene matches. This CDR3 comprises 17 residues. The chain's CDR3 is CASSNLMGQGGTGELFF. The CDR3 DNA follows: TGTGCCAGTAGTAACCTTATGGGACAGGGTGGGACCGGGGAGCTGTTTTTT. Full variable domain (missing parts from reference TRBV19 and TRBJ2-2): DGGITQSPKYLFRKEGQNVTLSCEQNLNHDAMYWYRQDPGQGLRLIYYSQIVNDFQKGDIAEGYSVSREKKESFPLTVTSAQKNPTAFYLCASSNLMGQGGTGELFFGEGSRLTVL.

The table lists this clone with a few counts. This chain uses TRBV5-5 with TRBJ2-6; 11 bases map to TRBD2. From germline, CDR1 is SGHKS and CDR2 YYEKEE (reference sequence). V gave up 3 bases and J gave up 2 bases; unmatched junction bases: 4. CDR3 length equals 17 residues. Here the CDR3 DNA reads TGTGCCAGCAGCTCCCTAGCGGGGGGAGCTGGGGCCAACGTCCTGACTTTC. Translation: CASSSLAGGAGANVLTF.

V gene TRBV19 combines with J gene TRBJ2-6, with unresolved D. The V gene's germline CDR1 is LNHDA and CDR2 SQIVND (reference sequence). The CDR3 runs to 14 residues. The V and J ends lost 7 bases and 1 base respectively, with 8 bases between them. The CDR3 region is CASTPQSGANVLTF. In nucleotides, the CDR3 is TGTGCCAGTACCCCCCAGTCTGGGGCCAACGTCCTGACTTTC.

V usage is TRBV5-1 and J usage is TRBJ1-5, with no clear D. The V end lost 4 bases, the J end lost 12 bases, and 8 bases lay between the germline ends. Germline lookup yields CDR1 SGHRS and CDR2 YFSETQ. CDR3 size: 10 residues. The CDR3 nucleotides read TGCGCCAGCAGCACCTGTAGCCAGCATTTT. Amino acid sequence: CASSTCSQHF. The full variable domain, in which reference TRBV5-1 and TRBJ1-5 provide the parts outside the CDR3, is KAGVTQTPRYLIKTRGQQVTLSCSPISGHRSVSWYQQTPGQGLQFLFEYFSETQRNKGNFPGRFSGRQFSNSRSEMNVSTLELGDSALYLCASSTCSQHFGDGTRLSIL.

V gene TRBV5-5 combines with J gene TRBJ1-5; D might be TRBD1 (6 bases). CDR3 length: 14 amino acids. Germline CDR1 SGHKS, CDR2 YYEKEE (reference sequence). V lost 0 bases and J lost 5, with 9 bases in between. CDR3 sequence (DNA): TGTGCCAGCAGCTTGGGGGCAGGGGATCAGCCCCAGCATTTT. Protein: CASSLGAGDQPQHF.

This chain links TRBV5-1 with TRBJ2-3; 10 nucleotides line up with TRBD2. Germline V gene lookup returns CDR1 SGHRS and CDR2 YFSETQ. The junction had 6 bases not matched to a gene; V was cut back by 0 bases and J by 2 bases. The CDR3 totals 17 residues. The DNA for the CDR3 is TGCGCCAGCAGCTTGGCGGCTAGCGGGGGTAACACAGATACGCAGTATTTT. It yields the protein CASSLAASGGNTDTQYF.

CDR3 nucleotide sequence: TGTGCCAGCAGCCCAAAAGACAGTGCCGATCAGCCCCAGCATTTT. This translates into CASSPKDSADQPQHF. This chain links TRBV4-2 with TRBJ1-5; D might be TRBD1 (5 bases). V dropped 4 bases and J dropped 5 bases, with 15 bases sitting between them. The CDR3 length is 15 residues. Germline V gene data show CDR1 as LGHNA and CDR2 as YNFKEQ.

The J gene is TRBJ1-1, the V gene TRBV14; a possible D gene is TRBD1 (5 bases). Germline-derived CDR1 and CDR2 are SGHDN and FVKESK. This CDR3 comprises 13 residues. V was shortened by 2 bases and J by 3 bases, with 7 bases between the two germline ends. The CDR3 protein is CASSQQGYTEAFF. CDR3 coding DNA: TGTGCCAGCAGCCAACAGGGTTACACTGAAGCTTTCTTT.

This clone showed up just once. The V and J genes are TRBV3-1 (or the pseudogene TRBV3-2) and TRBJ1-2; D is ambiguous. This CDR3 spans 13 amino acids. The ends were cut back, 3 bases at V and 6 bases at J, with 11 bases in the middle. Germline CDR1 is LGHDT and CDR2 is YNNKEL (reference sequence). The DNA for the CDR3 is TGTGCCAGCAGCCACCACGGTCGGGATGGCTACACCTTC. It codes for CASSHHGRDGYTF.

This chain uses TRBV13 with TRBJ2-7; 8 nucleotides align to TRBD1. Germline CDR1 reads PRHDT; CDR2 reads FYEKMQ (reference sequence). With 5 bases clipped from V and 7 bases from J, the junction kept 1 base outside the gene matches. The CDR3 is made up of 11 amino acids. Here the CDR3 DNA reads TGTGCCAGCAGCCGGGACAGGGAGCAGTACTTC. This gives the protein CASSRDREQYF.

The chain combines TRBV11-2 with TRBJ2-7, with TRBD2 matching 12 bases. In germline, CDR1 is SGHAT, CDR2 FQNNGV. With V trimmed by 1 base and J by 9 bases, 13 bases remained unmatched. The CDR3 spans 17 residues. The CDR3 is CASSLGATSGSPLGQYF. The CDR3 coding sequence is TGTGCCAGCAGCTTAGGGGCGACTAGCGGGAGCCCACTGGGGCAGTACTTC.

Note on this clone: At the DNA level, this CDR3 is encoded by other sequences in the same sample as well. J is TRBJ1-5 and V is TRBV3-1 (or the pseudogene TRBV3-2); 9 bases match TRBD1. This CDR3 contains 17 residues. V trimming: 2 bases; J trimming: 3 bases; junction bases outside the gene matches: 8. From germline, CDR1 is LGHDT and CDR2 YNNKEL (reference sequence). This CDR3 reads CASSQNPGTGNNQPQHF. The CDR3 DNA follows: TGTGCCAGCAGCCAAAACCCCGGGACAGGGAACAATCAGCCCCAGCATTTT.

V usage is TRBV15 and J usage is TRBJ2-5; D remains unclear. CDR1 is LNHNV and CDR2 is YYDKDF in the germline V gene (reference sequence). The length of the CDR3 is 14 residues. Trimming took 1 base from V and 0 from J, leaving 6 bases between them. The CDR3 loop reads CATSRVQDQETQYF. The CDR3 nucleotides read TGTGCCACCAGCAGAGTTCAGGACCAAGAGACCCAGTACTTC.

The chain joins TRBV5-1 to TRBJ1-5; D uncertain. Germline assignment: CDR1 SGHRS and CDR2 YFSETQ. The CDR3 is 14 amino acids. Trimming removed 0 bases from V and 6 bases from J, with 10 bases in between. The CDR3 region has the DNA TGCGCCAGCAGCTTGGCGGGTGATGGTCAGCCCCAGCATTTT. Residues: CASSLAGDGQPQHF.

The sample holds a few counts of this clone. The rearrangement joins TRBV20-1 to TRBJ1-2; 8 bases agree with TRBD1. The J segment lost 4 bases and the V segment lost 7 bases, leaving 2 bases of the junction unmatched. The CDR3 consists of 11 residues. Germline CDR1 is DFQATT and CDR2 is SNEGSKA (reference sequence). CDR3 nucleotide sequence: TGCAGTGGGACAGGGCCCTATGGCTACACCTTC. Its translation is CSGTGPYGYTF.

V gene TRBV11-3 combines with J gene TRBJ2-2, with D tentatively TRBD1 (5 bases). The germline CDR1 and CDR2 sequences are SGHNT and YENEEA. This CDR3 has 16 residues. Trimming left V 1 base short and J 2 bases short, with 11 bases between. This CDR3 reads CASSLGGQGNTGELFF. CDR3 sequence (DNA): TGTGCCAGCAGCTTAGGGGGCCAGGGAAACACCGGGGAGCTGTTTTTT.

In the case of this clone: The same CDR3 can be traced to other DNA sequences in this sample. The CDR3 nucleotides read TGCAGCGTAGGGACAGGGGATGGCTACACCTTC. It is translated as CSVGTGDGYTF. This chain connects TRBV29-1 to TRBJ1-2; 10 bases line up with TRBD1. The trim removed 6 bases at V and 6 bases at J, leaving 1 base unmatched. The CDR3 has 11 amino acids. Germline CDR1 and CDR2: SQVTM and ANQGSEA. Based on the CDR3 plus reference TRBV29-1 and TRBJ1-2, the full variable domain is SAVISQKPSRDICQRGTSLTIQCQVDSQVTMMFWYRQQPGQSLTLIATANQGSEATYESGFVIDKFPISRPNLTFSTLTVSNMSPEDSSIYLCSVGTGDGYTFGSGTRLTVV.

In its sample, this clone was seen a few times. The chain is built from TRBV30 and TRBJ1-5, with a tentative D call TRBD1 (6 bases). This CDR3 comprises 13 residues. Germline-derived CDR1 and CDR2 are GTSNPN and SVGIG (reference sequence). Trimming removed 2 bases at V and 1 base at J, with 6 bases between. CDR3 sequence reads: CAWSTGSNQPQHF. Written as DNA, the CDR3 is TGTGCCTGGAGTACAGGGAGCAATCAGCCCCAGCATTTT.

The gene calls are TRBV6-5 and TRBJ2-2; 11 bases agree with TRBD1. This CDR3 has 15 amino acids. Per the germline V gene, CDR1 is MNHEY and CDR2 is SVGAGI. V lost 6 bases to trimming and J lost 4 bases; unmatched junction nucleotides: 4. The CDR3 is CASRQDRGRTGELFF. Here the CDR3 DNA reads TGTGCCAGCAGACAGGACAGGGGGCGCACCGGGGAGCTGTTTTTT.

The genes are TRBV3-1 (or the pseudogene TRBV3-2) and TRBJ2-1, with a possible D match to TRBD2 (7 bases). V gave up 1 base and J gave up 4 bases, with 11 bases separating them. This CDR3 is 15 amino acids long. Germline values: CDR1 LGHDT, CDR2 YNNKEL (reference sequence). The CDR3 loop reads CASSQGGGPYNEQFF. CDR3 sequence (DNA): TGTGCCAGCAGCCAAGGGGGGGGGCCTTACAATGAGCAGTTCTTC.